The text below deals with one T cell receptor beta chain. Its recognized antigen is unknown. Nothing much larger sits one base from this clone, and base qualities are not available. The CDR3 regions of human TCRbeta chains were analyzed by immunosequencing. The paper's processing steps were these. Repertoire TCRs were checked for matches against a reference library of SARS-CoV-2-specific TCRs that had been generated using the MIRA antigen-specificity platform. Breadth meant the fraction of unique TCRs that were SARS-CoV-2-associated, whereas depth meant the fraction of total T cells that were SARS-CoV-2-associated. Using the MIRA data, every spike-specific TCR was mapped to the spike region that the TCR reacted to and assigned to either a CD4 or a CD8 class. Log10-transformed breadth and depth values were compared by one-way ANOVA with Sidak's multiple comparisons tests. Drawn from immuneACCESS, this table holds only the in-frame rearrangements with V and J called that TCRdb kept. Clones are partly lost; checked studies trace under half to an unresolved V gene and leave the rest unexplained. D and trimming come from the DNA, and the V and J calls and clone size come from that table. The sample table shows about 95,000 clones, and roughly nine tenths are seen once. The top ten clonotypes cover less than 4% of the sample.

From cysteine to phenylalanine, the CDR3 is 16 amino acids long. Of all the DNA, just the CDR3 is kept, 48 bases in frame from base 1. The germline V gene yields LGHNT for CDR1 and FRNRAP for CDR2. After removal of 2 bases from V and 3 bases from J, the junction retains 8 bases not matched to a gene. The sample is drawn from a study of T cell responses to AZD1222 COVID-19 vaccine (dated by TCRdb to the early 2020s). With respect to the entire study: Because spike-specific TCR depth and breadth did not differ between the two schedules, AZD1222 recipients who got a second dose at roughly 4 weeks were pooled with those who got a second dose at roughly 12 weeks. A total of over 230 trial participants underwent TCR sequencing, of whom around 210 had received two doses of AZD1222 and some 25 had received two doses of the MenACWY control vaccine. Trial participants were enrolled into age subgroups of 18-55, 56-69 and 70-plus years, which contained approximately 150, 30 and 60 TCR-sequenced participants, respectively. The research as a whole found: Conclusions about previously exposed vaccinees are limited because only six or seven AZD1222 recipients were SARS-CoV-2 seropositive at baseline. Participants were mostly white British and included more females than males, and it was suggested by the authors that clonal diversity may have been underestimated. The vaccine-associated CD4 TCRs covered the entire spike protein, and the dominant responses fell in regions 160-218 and 743-854. In the small 56-69-year group, the increase in depth fell short of significance, most likely because of low power. Because no day 14 peak-response samples were available, repertoires were characterized only after the peak T cell response. Reportedly, almost half of the unique spike-specific TCRs recognized epitopes lying outside the regions that are mutated in the B.1.351 and B.1.1.7 variants. Spike-specific TCR breadth and depth rose significantly after two AZD1222 doses compared with day 0 and with MenACWY recipients.

Reading the label with the study, this specimen's time point is: baseline before first vaccination. Samples from vaccinated people were obtained from the UK trials COV001 and COV002, which included a single-blind randomized controlled phase 2/3 trial of AZD1222 (ChAdOx1 nCoV-19) in healthy adults. For TCRbeta chain sequencing, PBMC samples from trial participants were taken at day 0 and at day 28 after the second dose. This sample comprised peripheral blood, obtained on day 0 of AZD1222 vaccination. This TCR was sampled from an adult in good health. The rearranged segments are TRBV12-5 and TRBJ1-1, and 8 junction bases match TRBD1. The DNA sequence is as follows: TGTGCTAGTGGTTTGAGGGCAGGGGGCGATGACACTGAAGCTTTCTTT. Its protein product is CASGLRAGGDDTEAFF.